The clone carrying this T cell receptor (beta chain) has only a few counts. Its specificity is not known. The CDR3 runs to 13 residues. Germline values: CDR1 DFQATT, CDR2 SNEGSKA (reference sequence). V lost 1 base and J 7 bases, leaving 14 bases between the germline ends. This record belongs to a study of T-cell reconstitution after alpha-beta-depleted transplantation in children. Study conclusions and caveats: Reportedly, roughly two months post-transplant, alpha-beta T cells arose from several hundred expanded graft clones.

A library of TCRbeta sequences, prepared with unique molecular identifiers, was generated. TCRdb reprocessed the PCR reads with MiXCR, giving one entry per CDR3 protein. The profile shows about 70,000 distinct CDR3 sequences, 11% of them singletons. The material sequenced was PBMCs, taken before TCRalphabeta/CD19-depleted stem cell transplant. The chain has TRBV20-1 and TRBJ2-7; weak D call: TRBD2 (5 bases). This TCR was sampled from a boy younger than 18 with acute myeloid leukemia, due to receive a stem cell transplant. DNA for the CDR3: TGCAGTGCTAGAGGACCCAACCGGGGAGAGCAGTACTTC. This encodes CSARGPNRGEQYF.